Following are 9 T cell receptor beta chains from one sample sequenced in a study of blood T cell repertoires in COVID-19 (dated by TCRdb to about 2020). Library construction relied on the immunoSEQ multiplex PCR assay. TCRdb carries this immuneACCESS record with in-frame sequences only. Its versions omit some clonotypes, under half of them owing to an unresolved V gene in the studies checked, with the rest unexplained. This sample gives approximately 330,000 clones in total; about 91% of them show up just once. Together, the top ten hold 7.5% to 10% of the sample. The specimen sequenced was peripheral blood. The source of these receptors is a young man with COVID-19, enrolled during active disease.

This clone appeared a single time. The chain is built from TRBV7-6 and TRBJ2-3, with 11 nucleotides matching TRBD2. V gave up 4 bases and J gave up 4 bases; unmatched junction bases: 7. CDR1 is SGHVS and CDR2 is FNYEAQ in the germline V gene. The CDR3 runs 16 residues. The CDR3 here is CASSYIAGGPSDTQYF. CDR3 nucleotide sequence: TGTGCCAGCAGCTATATAGCGGGAGGGCCCTCAGATACGCAGTATTTT.

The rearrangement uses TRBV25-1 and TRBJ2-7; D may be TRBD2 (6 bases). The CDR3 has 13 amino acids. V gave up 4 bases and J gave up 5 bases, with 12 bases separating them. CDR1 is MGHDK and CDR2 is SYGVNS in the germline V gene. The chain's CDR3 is CASSGRGTHEQYF. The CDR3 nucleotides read TGTGCCAGCAGTGGACGGGGGACCCACGAGCAGTACTTC.

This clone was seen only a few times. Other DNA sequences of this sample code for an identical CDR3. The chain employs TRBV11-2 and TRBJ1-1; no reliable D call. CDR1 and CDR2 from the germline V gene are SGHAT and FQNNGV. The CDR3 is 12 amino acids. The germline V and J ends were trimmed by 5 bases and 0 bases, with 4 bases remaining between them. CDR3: CASSLLNTEAFF. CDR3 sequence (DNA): TGTGCCAGCAGCCTACTGAACACTGAAGCTTTCTTT.

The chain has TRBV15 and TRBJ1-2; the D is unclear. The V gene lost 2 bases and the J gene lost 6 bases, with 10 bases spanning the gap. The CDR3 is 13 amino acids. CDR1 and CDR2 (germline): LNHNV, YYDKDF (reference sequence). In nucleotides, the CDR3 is TGTGCCACCAGCAGATTCGAGAGGGATGGCTACACCTTC. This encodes CATSRFERDGYTF.

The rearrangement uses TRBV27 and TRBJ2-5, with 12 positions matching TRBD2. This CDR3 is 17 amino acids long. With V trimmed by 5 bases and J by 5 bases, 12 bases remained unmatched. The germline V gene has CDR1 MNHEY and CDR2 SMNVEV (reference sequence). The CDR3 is CASSLRRTSGVLETQYF. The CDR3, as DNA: TGTGCCAGCAGTCTACGGAGGACTAGCGGGGTCCTGGAGACCCAGTACTTC.

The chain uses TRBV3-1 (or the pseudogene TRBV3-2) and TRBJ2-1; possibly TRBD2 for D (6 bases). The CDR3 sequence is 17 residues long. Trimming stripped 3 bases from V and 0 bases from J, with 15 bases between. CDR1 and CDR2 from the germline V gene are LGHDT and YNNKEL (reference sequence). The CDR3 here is CASSQHWDGSSYNEQFF. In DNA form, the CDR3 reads TGTGCCAGCAGCCAGCATTGGGACGGGAGCTCCTACAATGAGCAGTTCTTC.

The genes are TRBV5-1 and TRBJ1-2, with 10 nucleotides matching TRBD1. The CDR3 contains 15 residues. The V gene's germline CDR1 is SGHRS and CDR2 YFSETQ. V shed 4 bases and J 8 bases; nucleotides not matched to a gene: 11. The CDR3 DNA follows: TGCGCCAGCAGCACCCCCGACAGGGGGCTTAAAGGCTACACCTTC. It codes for CASSTPDRGLKGYTF.

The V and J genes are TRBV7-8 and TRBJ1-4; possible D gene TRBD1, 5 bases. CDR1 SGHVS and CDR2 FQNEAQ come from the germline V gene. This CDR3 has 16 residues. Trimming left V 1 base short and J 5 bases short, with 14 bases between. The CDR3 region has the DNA TGTGCCAGCAGCTTAGTCATGGGGCAGGTCAATGAAAAACTGTTTTTT. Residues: CASSLVMGQVNEKLFF. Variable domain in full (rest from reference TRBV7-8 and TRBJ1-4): GAGVSQSPRYKVAKRGQDVALRCDPISGHVSLFWYQQALGQGPEFLTYFQNEAQLDKSGLPSDRFFAERPEGSVSTLKIQRTQQEDSAVYLCASSLVMGQVNEKLFFGSGTQLSVL.

CDR3 region: CAIGGRQPNTEAFF. CDR3 sequence (DNA): TGTGCCATCGGCGGTCGGCAGCCGAACACTGAAGCTTTCTTT. This sequence joins TRBV10-3 and TRBJ1-1; D is unclear. The CDR3 consists of 14 residues. Germline assignment: CDR1 ENHRY and CDR2 SYGVKD. V dropped 8 bases and J dropped 1 base, with 14 bases sitting between them.